This T cell receptor beta chain was recorded in a study of shared clonotypes between healthy human individuals. On the study more broadly: Ranging from 18 to 49 in age, donors were two women and a few men. Study-wide results and caveats: Memory subsets had estimated richness that was generally smaller than that of naive subsets. Among a handful of donors, 4.5% to 5.5% of naive CD4 clonotypes were found in common.

The CDR3 consists of 16 residues. The junction had 6 bases not matched to a gene; V was cut back by 5 bases and J by 3 bases. CDR1 and CDR2 from the germline V gene are LNHDA and SQIVND (reference sequence). Turning to this clone: Its antigen is undetermined.

Data came from immunoSEQ multiplex PCR; TCRdb stores just in-frame clones and leaves some out. The sample has approximately 2.3 million clones, 85% to 95% seen once; the top ten hold about 0.41%. The rearrangement uses TRBV19 and TRBJ2-1; 11 bases fit TRBD2. This TCR was sampled from a man aged 18 to 29 in good health. Some clones in this sample may be carry-over from other donors' samples. The sequencing input was naive CD4+ T cells from PBMCs. Subset indicated: CD45RA+ positively selected. The CDR3 nucleotides are TGTGCCAGTAGTGCCGGGACTAGCGGAAACTACAATGAGCAGTTCTTC. It encodes CASSAGTSGNYNEQFF.